This TCR beta chain appears in the sequencing data of a study of T cell responses to AZD1222 COVID-19 vaccine. Study findings and constraints: Donors skewed white British and female; clonal diversity was possibly underestimated.

V shed 3 bases and J shed 6 bases, with 6 bases lying between them. The CDR3 has 13 amino acids. Germline CDR1 and CDR2: SGHDN and FVKESK. Samples with a second dose at about 4 or about 12 weeks were pooled together. Generated by immunoSEQ multiplex PCR, the TCRdb table keeps only in-frame clones and is missing some. The table has roughly 170,000 clones, under 95% seen once; the top ten hold 1.5% to 2%. A word on this clone: What it recognizes is unknown.

V and J are TRBV14 and TRBJ1-6; D gene ambiguous. The input for sequencing was peripheral blood, taken 28 days after the second AZD1222 dose. The receptor comes from an adult who received the AZD1222 COVID-19 vaccine. CDR3 coding DNA: TGTGCCAGCAGCCAGGGTCCTAATTCACCCCTCCACTTT. Translation gives CASSQGPNSPLHF.